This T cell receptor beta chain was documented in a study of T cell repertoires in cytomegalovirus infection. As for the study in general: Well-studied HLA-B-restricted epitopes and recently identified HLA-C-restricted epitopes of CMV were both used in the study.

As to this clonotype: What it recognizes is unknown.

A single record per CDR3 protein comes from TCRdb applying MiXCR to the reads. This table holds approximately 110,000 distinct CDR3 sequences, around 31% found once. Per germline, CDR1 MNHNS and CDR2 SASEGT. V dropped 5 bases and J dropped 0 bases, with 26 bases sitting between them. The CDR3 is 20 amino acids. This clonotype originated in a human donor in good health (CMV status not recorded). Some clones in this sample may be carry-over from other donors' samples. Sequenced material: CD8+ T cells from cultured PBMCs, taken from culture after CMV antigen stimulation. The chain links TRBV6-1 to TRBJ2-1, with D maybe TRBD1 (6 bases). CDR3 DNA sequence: TGTGCCAGCAGTCCCCAAGTAGTGGGACCGACAGGAAGCTCCTACAATGAGCAGTTCTTC. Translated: CASSPQVVGPTGSSYNEQFF.